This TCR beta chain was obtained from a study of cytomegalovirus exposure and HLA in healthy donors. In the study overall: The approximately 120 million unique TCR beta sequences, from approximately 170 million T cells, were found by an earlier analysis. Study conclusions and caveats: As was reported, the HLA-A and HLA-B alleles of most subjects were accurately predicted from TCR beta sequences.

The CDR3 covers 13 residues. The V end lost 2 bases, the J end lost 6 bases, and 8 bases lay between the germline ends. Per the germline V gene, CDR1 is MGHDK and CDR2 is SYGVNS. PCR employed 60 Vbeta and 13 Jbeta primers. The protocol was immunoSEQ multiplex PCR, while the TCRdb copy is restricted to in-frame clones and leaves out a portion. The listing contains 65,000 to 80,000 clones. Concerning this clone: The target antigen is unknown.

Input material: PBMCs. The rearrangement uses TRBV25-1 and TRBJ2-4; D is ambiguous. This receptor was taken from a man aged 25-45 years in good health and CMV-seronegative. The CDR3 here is CASSESAVNIQYF. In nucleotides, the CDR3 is TGTGCCAGCAGTGAAAGCGCGGTAAACATTCAGTACTTC.